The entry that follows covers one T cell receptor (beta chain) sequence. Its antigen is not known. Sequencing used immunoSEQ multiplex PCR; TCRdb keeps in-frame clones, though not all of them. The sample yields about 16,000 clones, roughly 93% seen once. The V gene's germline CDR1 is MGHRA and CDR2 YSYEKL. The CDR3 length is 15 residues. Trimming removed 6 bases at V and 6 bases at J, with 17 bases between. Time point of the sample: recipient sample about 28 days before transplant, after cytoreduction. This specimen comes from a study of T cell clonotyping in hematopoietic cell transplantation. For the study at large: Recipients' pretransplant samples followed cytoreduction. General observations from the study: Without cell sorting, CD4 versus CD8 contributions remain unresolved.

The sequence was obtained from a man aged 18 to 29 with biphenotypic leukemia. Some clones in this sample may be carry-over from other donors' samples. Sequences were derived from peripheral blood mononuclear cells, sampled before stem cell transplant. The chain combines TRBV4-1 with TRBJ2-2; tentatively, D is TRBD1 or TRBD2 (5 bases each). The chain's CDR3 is CASSPSGTASGELFF. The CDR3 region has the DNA TGCGCCAGCAGTCCTTCTGGGACGGCGTCCGGGGAGCTGTTTTTT.